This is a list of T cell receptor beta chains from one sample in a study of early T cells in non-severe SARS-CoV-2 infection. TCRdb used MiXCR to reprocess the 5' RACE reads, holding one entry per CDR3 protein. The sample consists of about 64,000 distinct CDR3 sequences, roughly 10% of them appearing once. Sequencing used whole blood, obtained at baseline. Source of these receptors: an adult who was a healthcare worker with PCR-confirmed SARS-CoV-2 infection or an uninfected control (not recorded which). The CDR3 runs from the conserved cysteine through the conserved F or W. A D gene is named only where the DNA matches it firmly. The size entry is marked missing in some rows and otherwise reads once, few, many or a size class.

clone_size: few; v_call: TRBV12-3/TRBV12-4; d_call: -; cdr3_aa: CASSLVTTTAKPDANTQYF
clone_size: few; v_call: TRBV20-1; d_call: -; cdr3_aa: CSASAEKYQPQHF
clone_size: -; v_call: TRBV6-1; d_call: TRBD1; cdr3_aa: CASSPGTGAYGYTF
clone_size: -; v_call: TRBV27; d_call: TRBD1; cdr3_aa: CASSFRQGALNSPLHF
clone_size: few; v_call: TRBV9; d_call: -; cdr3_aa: CASSVDPFPESEQYF
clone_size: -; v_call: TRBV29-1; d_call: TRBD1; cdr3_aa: CSVGAGGDYGYTF
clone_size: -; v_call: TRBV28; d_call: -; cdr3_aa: CASRVLNGGTPNGYGYTF
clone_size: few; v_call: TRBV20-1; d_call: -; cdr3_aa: CSAGRRTGELFF
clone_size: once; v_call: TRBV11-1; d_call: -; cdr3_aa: CASSSKSPTGELFF
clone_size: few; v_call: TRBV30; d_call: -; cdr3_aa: CAWATYMSSGNTIYF
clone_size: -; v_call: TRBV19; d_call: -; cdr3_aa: CATGGIANVLTF
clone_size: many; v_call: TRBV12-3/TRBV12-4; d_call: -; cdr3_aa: CASSLTPGDGYTF
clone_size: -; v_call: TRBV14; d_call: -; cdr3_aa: CASSPRLEWAKETQYF
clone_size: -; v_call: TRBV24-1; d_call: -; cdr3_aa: CATSDSRKNIQYF
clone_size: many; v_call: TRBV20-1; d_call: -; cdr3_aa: CSASGQPEKLFF
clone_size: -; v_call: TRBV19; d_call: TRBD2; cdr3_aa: CASSRTGGRYEQYF
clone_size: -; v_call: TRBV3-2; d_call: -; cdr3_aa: CASSQRLAGGQETQYF
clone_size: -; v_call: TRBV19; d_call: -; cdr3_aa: CASSMRGSNTGELFF
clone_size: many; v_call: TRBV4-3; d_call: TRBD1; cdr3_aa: CASSQEAGQGNQPQHF
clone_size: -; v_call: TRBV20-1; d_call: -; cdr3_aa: CSAPEGSNQPQHF
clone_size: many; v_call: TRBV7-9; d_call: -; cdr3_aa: CASSLGTLYNEQFF
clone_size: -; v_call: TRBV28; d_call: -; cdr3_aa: CASSLPSYEQYF
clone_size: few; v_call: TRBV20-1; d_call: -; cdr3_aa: CSAPDYKSYEQYF
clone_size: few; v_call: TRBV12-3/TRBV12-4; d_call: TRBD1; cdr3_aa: CASRRDRGRYNEQFF
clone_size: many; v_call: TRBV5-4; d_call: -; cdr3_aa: CASSFPPQETQYF
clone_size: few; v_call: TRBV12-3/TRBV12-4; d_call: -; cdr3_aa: CASNPQAFF